The 24 T cell receptor beta chains in this list originate from one sample, sequenced in a study of blood T cell repertoires in COVID-19. Method: immunoSEQ multiplex PCR; TCRdb's copy keeps in-frame clones and lacks some. The sample gives roughly 250,000 clones, more than 70% of which show up once; 8.5% to 10% is in the top ten. The sample was peripheral blood. Every receptor here comes from a man aged 35 to 55 with active or convalescent COVID-19.

This chain joins TRBV9 and TRBJ2-1, with 7 bases fitting TRBD2. The CDR3 extends over 16 amino acids. Germline loops: CDR1 SGDLS, CDR2 YYNGEE. Trimming cost V 0 bases and J 8 bases; bases outside gene matches: 11. The CDR3 here is CASSVGASGAPDEQFF. CDR3 coding DNA: TGTGCCAGCAGCGTAGGAGCTAGCGGAGCCCCCGATGAGCAGTTCTTC.

The rearrangement uses TRBV19 and TRBJ1-1; weak D call: TRBD1 (5 bases). Germline CDR1 and CDR2: LNHDA and SQIVND (reference sequence). CDR3 length equals 12 residues. Deletions cut 6 bases from V and 1 base from J, with 6 bases between. CDR3 amino acids: CASSQGNTEAFF. The CDR3 nucleotides are TGTGCCAGTAGCCAGGGGAACACTGAAGCTTTCTTT. The full variable domain, in which reference TRBV19 and TRBJ1-1 provide the parts outside the CDR3, is DGGITQSPKYLFRKEGQNVTLSCEQNLNHDAMYWYRQDPGQGLRLIYYSQIVNDFQKGDIAEGYSVSREKKESFPLTVTSAQKNPTAFYLCASSQGNTEAFFGQGTRLTVV.

The chain links TRBV12-3 or TRBV12-4 to TRBJ2-1, with D unclear. Trimming took 3 bases from V and 5 from J, leaving 5 bases between them. The CDR3 is made up of 12 amino acids. The CDR3 DNA reads as TGTGCCAGCAGTTTTCGCGACAATGAGCAGTTCTTC. It specifies CASSFRDNEQFF.

This chain uses TRBV19 with TRBJ1-3; no firm D call. Trimming removed 7 bases at V and 0 bases at J, with 10 bases between. Germline V gene sequence: CDR1 LNHDA, CDR2 SQIVND (reference sequence). This CDR3 spans 14 amino acids. The CDR3 here is CASTETLSGNTIYF. The CDR3 DNA reads as TGTGCCAGTACAGAAACCCTCTCTGGAAACACCATATATTTT.

This chain joins TRBV19 and TRBJ2-4; D is perhaps TRBD1 (6 bases). Germline V CDR1 and CDR2: LNHDA, SQIVND (reference sequence). The CDR3 covers 15 residues. The germline V and J ends were trimmed by 7 bases and 6 bases, with 19 bases remaining between them. The CDR3 protein is CASTEGDGLRNIQYF. CDR3 DNA sequence: TGTGCCAGTACCGAGGGGGACGGATTAAGAAACATTCAGTACTTC. The whole variable domain, remainder taken from reference TRBV19 and TRBJ2-4, is DGGITQSPKYLFRKEGQNVTLSCEQNLNHDAMYWYRQDPGQGLRLIYYSQIVNDFQKGDIAEGYSVSREKKESFPLTVTSAQKNPTAFYLCASTEGDGLRNIQYFGAGTRLSVL.

The chain links TRBV10-2 to TRBJ2-5; 7 nucleotides match TRBD1. This CDR3 region has 14 residues. Trimming took 4 bases from V and 2 from J; bases not matched to a gene: 4. The germline CDR1 and CDR2 sequences are WSHSY and SAAADI. CDR3 DNA sequence: TGCGCCAGCAGTGGGGCCAGGGGGCAAGAGACCCAGTACTTC. Translated: CASSGARGQETQYF.

The V and J genes are TRBV19 and TRBJ1-2, with TRBD1 identical over 8 bases. The CDR3 is 17 amino acids. Unmatched junction bases numbered 19, after V lost 3 bases and J lost 10 bases. Per the germline V gene, CDR1 is LNHDA and CDR2 is SQIVND (reference sequence). The CDR3 sequence: CASSIGDRGIMGGSYTF. CDR3 coding DNA: TGTGCCAGTAGTATCGGAGACAGGGGAATAATGGGAGGCTCCTACACCTTC.

In this sample, this clone turned up once. This sequence joins TRBV3-1 (or the pseudogene TRBV3-2) and TRBJ1-3; D not resolved. V gave up 4 bases and J gave up 1 base, with 11 bases separating them. This CDR3 comprises 15 residues. Germline V gene data show CDR1 as LGHDT and CDR2 as YNNKEL (reference sequence). CDR3 nucleotides: TGTGCCAGCAGCCCCCGCCCCGGGTCTGGAAACACCATATATTTT. Translated, it gives CASSPRPGSGNTIYF.

The gene calls are TRBV19 and TRBJ2-3; 10 nucleotides match TRBD2. Germline CDR1 and CDR2: LNHDA and SQIVND (reference sequence). The V segment lost 3 bases and the J segment 2 bases; nucleotides outside the gene matches: 8. This CDR3 region has 17 residues. The CDR3, as DNA: TGTGCCAGTAGTATTGGATGGCTAGCGGGAGTCACAGATACGCAGTATTTT. It encodes CASSIGWLAGVTDTQYF.

The chain employs TRBV30 and TRBJ1-3, with D unresolved. Germline CDR1 GTSNPN, CDR2 SVGIG (reference sequence). The CDR3 loop spans 14 amino acids. The V end was cut by 1 base, the J end by 2 bases, with 9 bases between. The CDR3 nucleotides read TGTGCCTGGAGTGGTGGAGGGCCTGGAAACACCATATATTTT. It translates to CAWSGGGPGNTIYF.

CDR3 amino acids: CASSTTGGIREKLFF. Here the CDR3 DNA reads TGTGCCAGCAGTACTACAGGGGGCATTAGGGAAAAACTGTTTTTT. V gene TRBV6-5 combines with J gene TRBJ1-4; 9 bases map to TRBD1. V dropped 5 bases and J dropped 8; count of bases not matched to a gene: 9. Germline CDR1 and CDR2: MNHEY and SVGAGI. This CDR3 region has 15 residues.

The chain links TRBV4-1 to TRBJ2-7, with D perhaps TRBD2 (6 bases). Deletions cut 0 bases from V and 5 bases from J, with 17 bases between. The V gene's germline CDR1 is MGHRA and CDR2 YSYEKL. The CDR3 is 16 residues long. Here the CDR3 reads CASSQDPVATGDEQYF. CDR3 sequence (DNA): TGCGCCAGCAGCCAAGACCCGGTGGCTACGGGGGACGAGCAGTACTTC.

V gene TRBV29-1 combines with J gene TRBJ1-2; the match to TRBD1 covers 7 bases. CDR1 and CDR2 from the germline V gene are SQVTM and ANQGSEA. V dropped 6 bases and J dropped 2; count of bases not matched to a gene: 3. This CDR3 comprises 12 residues. The CDR3: CSVTGNNYGYTF. CDR3 in DNA: TGCAGCGTGACAGGGAACAACTATGGCTACACCTTC.

This sequence joins TRBV5-1 and TRBJ2-5, with 11 bases aligning to TRBD2. CDR3 length: 16 residues. V shed 4 bases, J shed 5 bases, and the junction held 10 bases outside the gene matches. Germline V gives CDR1 SGHRS, CDR2 YFSETQ. The CDR3 DNA sequence: TGCGCCAGCAGCCGCGACGCCTCTAGCGGGGGGGAGACCCAGTACTTC. Its translation is CASSRDASSGGETQYF.

The chain is built from TRBV4-1 and TRBJ1-1; a weak D match, TRBD1 (5 bases). Germline values: CDR1 MGHRA, CDR2 YSYEKL. The CDR3 is 16 amino acids. V was shortened by 6 bases and J by 0 bases, with 17 bases between the two germline ends. As DNA, the CDR3 is TGCGCCAGCAGGCTCCTACAGGCGGCTGTGAACACTGAAGCTTTCTTT. Protein: CASRLLQAAVNTEAFF.

The chain combines TRBV19 with TRBJ2-3; the D gene is possibly TRBD2 (6 bases). The length of the CDR3 is 14 residues. The germline gives CDR1 LNHDA, CDR2 SQIVND (reference sequence). Trimming pared 5 bases from V and 2 bases from J, leaving 11 bases between. CDR3 DNA sequence: TGTGCCAGTAGTTGGGACTTCAACACAGATACGCAGTATTTT. The encoded protein is CASSWDFNTDTQYF.

The rearrangement links TRBV18 to TRBJ1-6, with D perhaps matching TRBD1 (6 bases). The CDR3 consists of 17 residues. Germline CDR1 is KGHSH and CDR2 is LQKENI. V was pared by 0 bases and J by 0 bases, with 9 bases between. DNA of the CDR3: TGTGCCAGCTCACCACCGGGGGCTCGCTCCTATAATTCACCCCTCCACTTT. The encoded protein is CASSPPGARSYNSPLHF.

The chain has TRBV19 and TRBJ2-3; TRBD1 matches at 8 bases. Germline V lookup: CDR1 LNHDA, CDR2 SQIVND (reference sequence). The CDR3 is 15 amino acids. V gave up 4 bases and J gave up 1 base; unmatched junction bases: 4. CDR3 in amino acids: CASSRLGQGTDTQYF. The CDR3 DNA sequence: TGTGCCAGTAGTAGGCTGGGACAGGGCACAGATACGCAGTATTTT.

The chain uses TRBV9 and TRBJ1-1; no definite D call. The CDR3 is made up of 15 amino acids. Trimming removed 0 bases from V and 2 bases from J, with 11 bases in between. Germline loops: CDR1 SGDLS, CDR2 YYNGEE. The CDR3 protein is CASSVDVIFNTEAFF. CDR3 nucleotide sequence: TGTGCCAGCAGCGTAGATGTAATCTTTAACACTGAAGCTTTCTTT.

The chain combines TRBV11-3 with TRBJ1-2; possible D gene TRBD1, 6 bases. Germline CDR1 reads SGHNT; CDR2 reads YENEEA. The CDR3 has 14 residues. V was pared by 5 bases and J by 3 bases, with 13 bases between. CDR3 sequence (DNA): TGTGCCAGCAGCCGGGGGGGGCAGGACTATGGCTACACCTTC. It translates to CASSRGGQDYGYTF.

The chain employs TRBV27 and TRBJ1-1; possibly TRBD1 for D (6 bases). Trimming cost V 5 bases and J 4 bases, with 17 bases left between them. CDR3 length: 15 residues. Germline V gene sequence: CDR1 MNHEY, CDR2 SMNVEV (reference sequence). CDR3 DNA sequence: TGTGCCAGCAGTAGGACACGGGACACCTCCACTGAAGCTTTCTTT. Translation gives CASSRTRDTSTEAFF.

The rearrangement links TRBV19 to TRBJ1-1; D is undetermined. The germline CDR1 and CDR2 sequences are LNHDA and SQIVND (reference sequence). The ends were cut back, 3 bases at V and 2 bases at J, with 7 bases in the middle. The CDR3 loop spans 13 amino acids. The CDR3 loop is CASSMQQNTEAFF. Written as DNA, the CDR3 is TGTGCCAGTAGTATGCAACAAAACACTGAAGCTTTCTTT.

The rearrangement links TRBV7-9 to TRBJ1-1, with 10 bases identical to TRBD1. V shed 5 bases, J shed 2 bases, and the junction held 8 bases outside the gene matches. The CDR3 length is 16 residues. CDR1 and CDR2 (germline): SEHNR, FQNEAQ (reference sequence). The CDR3 loop is CASSLRTGGINTEAFF. For the CDR3, the DNA is TGTGCCAGCAGCCTCCGGACAGGGGGTATTAACACTGAAGCTTTCTTT.

This clone appeared once. The chain couples TRBV6-5 to TRBJ1-3, with D tentatively TRBD1 (5 bases). The CDR3 extends over 15 amino acids. CDR1 and CDR2 (germline): MNHEY, SVGAGI. V gave up 4 bases and J gave up 2 bases, with 12 bases separating them. The CDR3 is CASSSRDSTGNTIYF. The CDR3 nucleotides are TGTGCCAGCAGTTCCCGAGACAGCACTGGAAACACCATATATTTT.